This T cell receptor (beta chain) is from a study of CD8 T cells in ankylosing spondylitis. Study-level results: Clones linked to the disease showed a CD8+ phenotype. They occurred at relatively low frequencies in peripheral blood. A TCR beta motif made of about 8 highly homologous variants seemed typical of ankylosing spondylitis blood.

Per the germline V gene, CDR1 is MGHDK and CDR2 is SYGVNS. The CDR3 has 14 residues. The ends were cut back, 1 base at V and 5 bases at J, with 11 bases in the middle. Each TCR beta library was made by quantitative 5'-RACE that incorporated molecular barcodes. TCRdb fed the 5' RACE reads into MiXCR, producing one record per CDR3 protein. The sample lists about 340,000 distinct CDR3 sequences; 20% were seen once. For this clonotype: Its target is unknown.

Material for sequencing was blood, either unsorted or a sorted T cell fraction (not recorded which). The rearrangement uses TRBV25-1 and TRBJ2-5; tentative D call: TRBD1 (5 bases). The sequence was obtained from a male donor with ankylosing spondylitis or in good health (not recorded which). CDR3 nucleotide sequence: TGTGCCAGCAGTGAATCAGGGTTGGGGGAGACCCAGTACTTC. Amino acid sequence: CASSESGLGETQYF.